The rows below give T cell receptor beta chains drawn from one sample of a study of tumor and adjacent non-tumor tissue in lung cancer. One entry per CDR3 protein, called by TCRdb with MiXCR from the multiplex PCR reads. Here the sample spans 40,000 to 50,000 distinct CDR3 sequences, 64% being singletons. Specimen: distant non-tumor lung tissue. The receptors here all came from an older woman with non-small cell lung cancer. Both conserved end residues are trimmed from each CDR3. The order of the fields is V gene, J gene, CDR3 protein.

TRBV6-5	TRBJ2-6	ASSYSMDSGTKVMT
TRBV10-3	TRBJ2-6	AMSGVDRGPGANVLT
TRBV5-4	TRBJ2-2	ASSFWGQNTGELF
TRBV29-1	TRBJ1-2	GSTAVDYGYP
TRBV29-1	TRBJ1-1	SIVPSYVITEAF
TRBV5-6	TRBJ2-7	ASTTGPFYEQY
TRBV5-6	TRBJ2-5	VSSLGGGKKTQC
TRBV11-2	TRBJ2-3	ASSPLAGGGYTQY
TRBV12-3/TRBV12-4	TRBJ1-2	ASTLPPYGYT
TRBV29-1	TRBJ1-2	DVEDSPYGYT
TRBV14	TRBJ1-2	ASSPRTGGGGYT
TRBV5-5	TRBJ2-7	VSSVPSDRGQY
TRBV29-1	TRBJ2-5	SVVASGYGETQY
TRBV28	TRBJ2-1	ASSFLSGKYNEQF
TRBV10-2	TRBJ2-3	ATKLRAEGTDTQY
TRBV5-1	TRBJ1-4	ASRGTGLDANEKLF
TRBV30	TRBJ2-7	AWSASQDSEHY
TRBV10-2	TRBJ2-2	AGLPGGLTTGELF
TRBV5-1	TRBJ1-1	ASSLELPNTEAF
TRBV28	TRBJ2-7	ASSGNDQY
TRBV6-2/TRBV6-3	TRBJ2-7	ANSTSSYEQY
TRBV6-5	TRBJ2-1	ASSYSTLAGVNEQF
TRBV28	TRBJ2-5	ASSIRDLGETQY
TRBV20-1	TRBJ2-7	SAGNTAAYEQY
TRBV12-3/TRBV12-4	TRBJ2-1	ASGFGNEQF
TRBV5-4	TRBJ1-2	VSSLEGPGVADYT
TRBV24-1	TRBJ2-2	ATSENIGGRTRELF
TRBV30	TRBJ1-3	AWSGQGGPFTTGNTIY
TRBV6-5	TRBJ2-7	AGRPGQEPTYEQY
TRBV10-2	TRBJ1-1	ASDEWSTLNAEAF
TRBV7-9	TRBJ2-1	ASSSLGGGDEQF
TRBV6-6	TRBJ1-1	ASSYSDRDTEVF
TRBV4-1	TRBJ1-1	ARSHRTEDTEAF
TRBV12-3/TRBV12-4	TRBJ2-2	ACSESGTGKLF
TRBV12-3/TRBV12-4	TRBJ2-3	ASSPRQGVYTQY
TRBV6-2/TRBV6-3	TRBJ2-7	ASSNGQGYEQY
TRBV6-5	TRBJ1-2	DSSATGRFYDYT
TRBV6-1	TRBJ2-5	ASSEGRDETQY
TRBV28	TRBJ2-1	ASSLRGGLLKNEQF
TRBV6-1	TRBJ1-2	VSREWTHRYGYT
TRBV14	TRBJ1-1	ASSQDWRSRIKDTEAF
TRBV5-5	TRBJ2-3	ASSVGQSTDMQY
TRBV20-1	TRBJ1-5	DAEGTGANQPQH
TRBV4-2	TRBJ2-1	ANSQEVTHNNEQF
TRBV10-2	TRBJ1-1	ISSEVRVINAEAF
TRBV19	TRBJ1-2	ASRRTGKNNYGYT
TRBV6-5	TRBJ2-2	ASRVSNTRELL
TRBV4-1	TRBJ2-1	ASSSETSGREGGEQF
TRBV6-1	TRBJ2-4	ASSEVFLAENIRY
TRBV12-3/TRBV12-4	TRBJ1-2	ASSLALGLRLYSGYT
TRBV5-4	TRBJ1-2	ASSLGGPGMTGYT
TRBV4-1	TRBJ1-1	ASFGGTEAF
TRBV7-9	TRBJ2-3	ASSLAWWGLAGAADTQY
TRBV6-6	TRBJ1-1	ASTHVNTEAF